The present T cell receptor (beta chain) was sequenced within a study of blood T cell repertoires in COVID-19. Background on the study: Samples of COVID-19 (acute and convalescent) were obtained from the United States, Italy and Spain. Sources were T cells, B-cell-depleted T cells, or PBMCs; the material itself was cDNA or gDNA.

Original processing methods: Reference gene primer amplification gave nucleated cell count estimates. The data were produced by immunoSEQ multiplex PCR, yet TCRdb's version contains in-frame clones alone and is incomplete. V and J calls and clone size are given by that table; D and trimming were obtained from the DNA. There are just over 150,000 clones in the sample; over 75% occur only once, and about 16% lies in the top ten. Sequences were obtained from peripheral blood. The origin of this receptor is a woman aged 40 to 50 with acute or convalescent COVID-19.

CDR3: CASSQGTAITGELFF. Written as DNA, the CDR3 is TGTGCCAGCAGTCAGGGGACCGCCATTACCGGGGAGCTGTTTTTT. The chain combines TRBV27 with TRBJ2-2; tentative D call: TRBD1 (6 bases). The CDR3 spans 15 residues. CDR1 is MNHEY and CDR2 is SMNVEV in the germline V gene (reference sequence). V gave up 5 bases and J gave up 5 bases, with 15 bases separating them.